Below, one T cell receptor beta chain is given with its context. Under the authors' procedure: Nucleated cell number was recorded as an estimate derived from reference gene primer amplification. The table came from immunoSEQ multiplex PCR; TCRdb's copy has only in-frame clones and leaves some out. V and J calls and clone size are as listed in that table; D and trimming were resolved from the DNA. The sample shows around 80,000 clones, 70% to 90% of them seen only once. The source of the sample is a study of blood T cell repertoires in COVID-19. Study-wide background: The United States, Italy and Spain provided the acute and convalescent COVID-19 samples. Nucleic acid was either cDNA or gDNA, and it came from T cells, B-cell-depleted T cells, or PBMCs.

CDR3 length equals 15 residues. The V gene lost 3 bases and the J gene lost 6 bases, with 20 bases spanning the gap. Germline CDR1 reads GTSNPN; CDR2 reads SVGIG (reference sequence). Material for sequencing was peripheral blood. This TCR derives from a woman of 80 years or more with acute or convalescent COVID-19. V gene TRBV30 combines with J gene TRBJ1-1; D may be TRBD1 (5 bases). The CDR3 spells CAWRTPGPGGAEAFF. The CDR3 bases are TGTGCCTGGAGGACCCCAGGGCCAGGTGGGGCTGAAGCTTTCTTT.